This T cell receptor beta chain derives from a study of blood T cell repertoires in COVID-19. Study-wide background: Specimens from acute and convalescent COVID-19 originated in the United States, Italy and Spain.

Germline values: CDR1 SGHVS, CDR2 FNYEAQ. The CDR3 contains 15 residues. Trimming took 2 bases from V and 6 from J; bases not matched to a gene: 4. In the source study's methods: Amplifying reference gene primers gave estimates of nucleated cell counts. The data were produced by immunoSEQ multiplex PCR, yet TCRdb's version contains in-frame clones alone and is incomplete. V, J and clone size were drawn from that table, and D and trimming were deduced from the DNA. The table lists roughly 90,000 clones, 86% of them singletons. The specimen sequenced was peripheral blood. The TCR comes from a human donor in a cohort sampled during active COVID-19. The chain couples TRBV7-6 to TRBJ2-3, with 11 bases matching TRBD1. The CDR3 reads CASSLPGQGVDTQYF. CDR3 coding DNA: TGTGCCAGCAGCTTACCGGGACAGGGGGTTGATACGCAGTATTTT.